This T cell receptor (beta chain) was sequenced during a study of blood T cells in healthy people across ages (dated by TCRdb to the mid-2010s). For the study in its entirety: In model experiments, roughly one uniquely barcoded TCR beta cDNA molecule per two T cells was captured by template switching. Using deep sequencing normalized with unique cDNA molecular identifiers, the study measured how TCR beta repertoire diversity changes with age. The study analyzed two additional independent replicas of 1 million unique cDNA reads from the same blood draw for two donors, one aged 18 to 30 and one aged 80 or older. To avoid experimental bias, donors of different ages were distributed randomly across sequencing lanes. Donors were grouped into four age groups: young (average 16 years), middle-aged (under 40), aged (about 60) and long-lived (approximately 75). The study at large found these results: Bulk unsorted PBMC profiling prevented conclusive comparison of naive and antigen-experienced compartments. Because the CMV infection status of the donors was unknown, age-related changes in expanded clonotypes may potentially have been confounded. The percentage of naive T cells measured by flow cytometry correlated strongly with observed TCR beta diversity. Observed TCR beta diversity per million T cells fell roughly linearly with age, and a significant reduction was already apparent by age roughly 40. The long-lived group showed more naive CD4+ T cells, fewer expanded clones and increased TCR diversity than the aged group, suggesting age selection. Estimates of total diversity from one million sequenced T cells were regarded as lower bounds and underestimates.

A word on this clonotype: There is no known antigen for this receptor. Within one base of it there is no much larger clone, and no base qualities were kept.

Inclusive of the bounding cysteine and phenylalanine, the CDR3 is 14 residues long. Left in the record is the CDR3 DNA by itself, 42 bases read in frame from the first base. CDR1 and CDR2 (ENHRY, SYGVKD) derive from the germline V gene. Systemically healthy Caucasian individuals from Russia, about 38 in total and aged about 6 to 100 years, were included as donors. Around 10 milliliters of peripheral blood were collected from each donor into EDTA-treated Vacutainer tubes. Ficoll-Paque density-gradient centrifugation was used to isolate PBMCs, with at least 6.5 million per sample. Trizol reagent was used to extract total RNA from PBMCs, with at least 6 micrograms per sample. For every donor, flow cytometry on a PBMC aliquot measured the percentage of naive CD45RAhigh/CD27high T cells. Library method: 5' RACE. A second about 7 to 11 cycle PCR used a sample-barcoded 5' primer and a J-beta primer mix. A unique molecular identifier was introduced onto each TCR beta cDNA molecule by a template-switch 5' adaptor carrying 12 random nucleotides. Each sample yielded at least 2.5 million CDR3-containing paired-end reads. The Mint cDNA synthesis kit, primed by a TRBC-specific oligonucleotide, was used to synthesize first-strand cDNA from all RNA. All cDNA was treated with uracil-DNA glycosylase and then went through a first 18-cycle PCR with the universal primers M1SS and BC2_uni_R. Under the source paper's analysis protocol: Normalization of each sample was performed by random selection of 1 million high-quality reads, each carrying a distinct molecular identifier. Reads sharing molecular identifiers were discarded rather than binned into consensus sequences. MiTCR, set to a Q25 quality threshold and the strictest error-elimination algorithm, was used for CDR3 identification, clonotype clustering and error correction. A nonparametric unseen species model with Euler transformation was used to estimate lower-bound total TCR beta diversity. TCRdb reran the public reads through fastp at Q25 and MiXCR, keeping productive beta chains. Every distinct CDR3 protein forms one entry, paired with its most common genes and DNA. TCRdb's processing, not the study's, gives the V and J calls here. The sample table shows fewer than 2,000,000 distinct CDR3 sequences, and approximately 39% are seen once. The ten largest clones add up to around 23% of the sample.

Recombination connected TRBV10-3 to TRBJ2-4, and TRBD2 may be the D gene, going by 6 matching bases. The closer fit of TRBJ2-5 to the DNA end suggests the J call may be wrong. The clonotype originates from a human donor in good health. The sequencing input was blood. Here is the DNA: TGTGCCATCAGTGGGGGGGTTTTACAAGAGACCCAGTACTTC. Its amino acids are CAISGGVLQETQYF.